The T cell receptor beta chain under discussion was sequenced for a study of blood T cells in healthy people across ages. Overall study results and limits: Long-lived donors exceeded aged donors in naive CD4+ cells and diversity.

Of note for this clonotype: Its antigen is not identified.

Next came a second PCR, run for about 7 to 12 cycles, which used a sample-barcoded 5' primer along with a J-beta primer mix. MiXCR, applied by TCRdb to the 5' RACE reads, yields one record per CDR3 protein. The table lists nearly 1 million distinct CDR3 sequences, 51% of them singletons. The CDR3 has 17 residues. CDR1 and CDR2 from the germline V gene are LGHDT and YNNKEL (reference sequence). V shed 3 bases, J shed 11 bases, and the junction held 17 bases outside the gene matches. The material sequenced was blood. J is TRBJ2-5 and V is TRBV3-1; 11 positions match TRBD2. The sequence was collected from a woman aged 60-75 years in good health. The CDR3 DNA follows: TGTGCCAGCAGCCACCCCCGGGGCGCTAGCGGGAGGCATGAGCAGTACTTC. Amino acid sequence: CASSHPRGASGRHEQYF.